These T cell receptor beta chains were read from a single sample in a study of control samples from healthy donors and cancer patients. The repertoire was sequenced with immunoSEQ multiplex PCR; TCRdb's copy has only in-frame clones and lacks some. This sample has some 120,000 clones, with 85% to 90% found just once. The sample taken for sequencing was blood. The receptors come from a man aged 25 to 40 in good health. CDR3s include the opening cysteine and the closing phenylalanine or tryptophan. Each record gives: V gene, D gene, clone size, J gene, CDR3 DNA, CDR3 protein. The D gene is left open where the match is weak. Expanded clones get a size class; other rows say once, few or many, or leave the size out.

v_call: TRBV7-3; d_call: TRBD1; clone_size: .; j_call: TRBJ2-2; cdr3_nt: TGTGCCAGCAGCTTAACGGGGACAGGGGACACCGGGGAGCTGTTTTTT; cdr3_aa: CASSLTGTGDTGELFF
v_call: TRBV5-4; d_call: .; clone_size: .; j_call: TRBJ1-2; cdr3_nt: TGTGCCAGCAGTTGGGACGGACAGCACGTCACCTTC; cdr3_aa: CASSWDGQHVTF
v_call: TRBV2; d_call: .; clone_size: .; j_call: TRBJ2-3; cdr3_nt: TGTGCCAGCAGTCGATCCCGACAGCTCTCCACAGATACGCAGTATTTT; cdr3_aa: CASSRSRQLSTDTQYF
v_call: TRBV6-2/TRBV6-3; d_call: .; clone_size: .; j_call: TRBJ2-5; cdr3_nt: TGTGCCAGCAGTTATGTAGCACAAGAGACCCAGTACTTC; cdr3_aa: CASSYVAQETQYF
v_call: TRBV6-2/TRBV6-3; d_call: TRBD1; clone_size: .; j_call: TRBJ1-1; cdr3_nt: TGTGCCAGCAGTTATCCCCTAGGACAGGGGGCTTCTGAAGCTTTCTTT; cdr3_aa: CASSYPLGQGASEAFF
v_call: TRBV30; d_call: .; clone_size: few; j_call: TRBJ1-3; cdr3_nt: TGTGCCTGGAGTGTAGCTTACACCATATATTTT; cdr3_aa: CAWSVAYTIYF
v_call: TRBV2; d_call: .; clone_size: many; j_call: TRBJ2-3; cdr3_nt: TGTGCCAGCATAGAACAGCTTAGCACAGATACGCAGTATTTT; cdr3_aa: CASIEQLSTDTQYF
v_call: TRBV19; d_call: .; clone_size: .; j_call: TRBJ1-1; cdr3_nt: TGTGCCAGTAGTATAGACAGGGGTGGCGCTTTCTTT; cdr3_aa: CASSIDRGGAFF
v_call: TRBV19; d_call: .; clone_size: .; j_call: TRBJ2-2; cdr3_nt: TGTGCCAGTAGTATTAGTAGGAACACCGGGGAGCTGTTTTTT; cdr3_aa: CASSISRNTGELFF
v_call: TRBV6-6; d_call: .; clone_size: .; j_call: TRBJ1-6; cdr3_nt: TGTGCCAGCAGTTACGGTCCCCAGGGGTTTAATTCACCCCTCCACTTT; cdr3_aa: CASSYGPQGFNSPLHF
v_call: TRBV7-9; d_call: .; clone_size: once; j_call: TRBJ2-7; cdr3_nt: TGTGCCAGCAGCTCGGACACCTACGAGCAGTACTTC; cdr3_aa: CASSSDTYEQYF
v_call: TRBV5-8; d_call: .; clone_size: once; j_call: TRBJ1-6; cdr3_nt: TGTGCCAGCCGGATCACCTATAATTCACCCCTCCACTTT; cdr3_aa: CASRITYNSPLHF
v_call: TRBV30; d_call: .; clone_size: .; j_call: TRBJ1-4; cdr3_nt: TGTGCCTGGTGCACGAGGGCTAATGAAAAACTGTTTTTT; cdr3_aa: CAWCTRANEKLFF
v_call: TRBV12-5; d_call: TRBD2; clone_size: medium-sized; j_call: TRBJ2-1; cdr3_nt: TGTGCTAGTGGTATACTAGCGGGGGGGCTGAATGAGCAGTTCTTC; cdr3_aa: CASGILAGGLNEQFF
v_call: TRBV10-3; d_call: .; clone_size: .; j_call: TRBJ1-2; cdr3_nt: TGTGCCATCAGTGAGGGGGGTTCCGGCTATGGCTACACCTTC; cdr3_aa: CAISEGGSGYGYTF
v_call: TRBV3-1/TRBV3-2; d_call: TRBD1; clone_size: .; j_call: TRBJ1-6; cdr3_nt: TGTGCCAGCAGCCAAGAATACGCAGGGGGGACAGCGAATTCACCCCTCCACTTT; cdr3_aa: CASSQEYAGGTANSPLHF
v_call: TRBV24-1; d_call: .; clone_size: .; j_call: TRBJ2-5; cdr3_nt: TGTGCCACCAGAGGGGAGATTAGTGAGACCCAGTACTTC; cdr3_aa: CATRGEISETQYF
v_call: TRBV19; d_call: .; clone_size: .; j_call: TRBJ2-5; cdr3_nt: TGTGCCAGTAGTGCCCCACCCCTGGAGACCCAGTACTTC; cdr3_aa: CASSAPPLETQYF
v_call: TRBV7-2; d_call: .; clone_size: .; j_call: TRBJ1-2; cdr3_nt: TGTGCCAGCAGCTTAGACAGGGCCCGAGGTGGCTACACCTTC; cdr3_aa: CASSLDRARGGYTF
v_call: TRBV30; d_call: TRBD1; clone_size: .; j_call: TRBJ1-1; cdr3_nt: TGTGCCTGGAGTGTTCCGGCGGACAGGAAGAACACTGAAGCTTTCTTT; cdr3_aa: CAWSVPADRKNTEAFF
v_call: TRBV12-3/TRBV12-4; d_call: .; clone_size: once; j_call: TRBJ1-2; cdr3_nt: TGTGCCAGCAGTTTGGTCGAGAACTATGGCTACACCTTC; cdr3_aa: CASSLVENYGYTF
v_call: TRBV9; d_call: .; clone_size: .; j_call: TRBJ2-6; cdr3_nt: TGTGCCAGCAGCTCCCGAGGGGCCAACGTCCTGACTTTC; cdr3_aa: CASSSRGANVLTF
v_call: TRBV6-6; d_call: TRBD1; clone_size: .; j_call: TRBJ2-3; cdr3_nt: TGTGCCAGCACCAAGACAGGGGTGGGGGCAGATACGCAGTATTTT; cdr3_aa: CASTKTGVGADTQYF
v_call: TRBV6-6; d_call: TRBD1; clone_size: .; j_call: TRBJ2-6; cdr3_nt: TGTGCCAGCAGTCCCCGCCGACAGGGGGCCCGATTATACCTCTCTGGGGCCAACGTCCTGACTTTC; cdr3_aa: CASSPRRQGARLYLSGANVLTF
v_call: TRBV19; d_call: .; clone_size: .; j_call: TRBJ1-4; cdr3_nt: TGTGCCAGTAGTCAGGGACCGCCACCTAATGAAAAACTGTTTTTT; cdr3_aa: CASSQGPPPNEKLFF
v_call: TRBV7-6; d_call: TRBD1; clone_size: .; j_call: TRBJ2-5; cdr3_nt: TGTGCCAGCAGCTACGACAGGGGGTTGGAGACCCAGTACTTC; cdr3_aa: CASSYDRGLETQYF
v_call: TRBV19; d_call: .; clone_size: .; j_call: TRBJ1-1; cdr3_nt: TGTGCCAGTACCTCCCTAGAGGGTTCCAGTGAAGCTTTCTTT; cdr3_aa: CASTSLEGSSEAFF
v_call: TRBV9; d_call: .; clone_size: .; j_call: TRBJ2-7; cdr3_nt: TGTGCCAGCAGCGTCAACAGCTACGAGCAGTACTTC; cdr3_aa: CASSVNSYEQYF
v_call: TRBV13; d_call: .; clone_size: .; j_call: TRBJ1-2; cdr3_nt: TGTGCCAGCAGCTTAGGGCAGGGGATAAACTATGGCTACACCTTC; cdr3_aa: CASSLGQGINYGYTF
v_call: TRBV4-2; d_call: .; clone_size: .; j_call: TRBJ2-2; cdr3_nt: TGTGCCAGCAGCCAAGAGGCCCCAGGGACCGGGGAGCTGTTTTTT; cdr3_aa: CASSQEAPGTGELFF
v_call: TRBV27; d_call: .; clone_size: .; j_call: TRBJ2-2; cdr3_nt: TGTGCCAGCAGTTTTATAGACACCGGGGAGCTGTTTTTT; cdr3_aa: CASSFIDTGELFF
v_call: TRBV4-1; d_call: TRBD1; clone_size: .; j_call: TRBJ1-2; cdr3_nt: TGCGCCAGCAGCTGGGACAGAGTCCGCCGAAACTTCTATGGCTACACCTTC; cdr3_aa: CASSWDRVRRNFYGYTF